One T cell receptor beta chain is described in this entry. V was clipped by 5 bases and J by 9 bases; unmatched bases: 7. Germline V lookup: CDR1 SGHTA, CDR2 FQGNSA. The CDR3 has 13 amino acids. This sample was included in a study of shared clonotypes between healthy human individuals. Donors were Caucasian adults residing in Nashville, Tennessee, USA. Division of CD4+ cells produced a CD45RA+ naive subset and a CD45RA-negative memory subset. Profiling relied on immunoSEQ multiplex PCR, and the TCRdb table lists in-frame clones only, not all of them. Of millions of clones listed, 85% to 95% are singletons.

Source material: naive CD4+ T cells sorted from blood. Noted subset: CD45RA+ positively selected. The sequence was collected from a man aged 18 to 30 in good health. The rearrangement uses TRBV7-2 and TRBJ2-1; TRBD2 agrees at 7 bases. The CDR3 reads CASSPTSMGEQFF. The CDR3 nucleotides are TGTGCCAGCAGCCCGACTAGCATGGGTGAGCAGTTCTTC.